A single TCR gamma chain is shown here with its context. Antigen specificity is unknown. The data derive from a study of Vδ1+ human thymocytes. The sorted cells were CD3+ Vdelta1+ Vdelta2- thymocytes from alphabeta-depleted thymus. Purity of the sorted Vdelta1+ thymocytes ranged from roughly 98% to 99.6%. Overall study findings and caveats: In the thymus, TRG and TRD repertoires looked highly polyclonal with Gaussian CDR3 lengths. Thymic delta-chain repertoires held approximately 19% Vdelta2 sequences and few Vdelta3, despite high sort purity.

Sequences come from RNA converted to cDNA by reverse transcription. CDR3 amplicons came from multiplex PCR with pooled V-gene forward and constant-region reverse primers. TCRdb redid clone calling on the multiplex PCR reads using CATT. The data show about 22,000 gamma-chain clones, roughly 15% seen once. This CDR3 spans 10 amino acids. The V and J ends lost 6 bases and 12 bases, in that order; junction bases with no gene match: 8. Per germline, CDR1 VTNTFY and CDR2 YDVSTARD (reference sequence). The clonotype originates from a child less than two years old who had congenital heart surgery. Sequencing used Vdelta1+ gamma-delta thymocytes from the thymus. The subset: FACS-sorted CD3+ TCRalphabeta- TCRVdelta1+ TCRVdelta2- thymocytes. The J gene is TRGJ1 or TRGJ2, the V gene TRGV3. The CDR3 here is CATWWARKLF. The CDR3 bases are TGTGCCACCTGGTGGGCGAGGAAACTCTTT.